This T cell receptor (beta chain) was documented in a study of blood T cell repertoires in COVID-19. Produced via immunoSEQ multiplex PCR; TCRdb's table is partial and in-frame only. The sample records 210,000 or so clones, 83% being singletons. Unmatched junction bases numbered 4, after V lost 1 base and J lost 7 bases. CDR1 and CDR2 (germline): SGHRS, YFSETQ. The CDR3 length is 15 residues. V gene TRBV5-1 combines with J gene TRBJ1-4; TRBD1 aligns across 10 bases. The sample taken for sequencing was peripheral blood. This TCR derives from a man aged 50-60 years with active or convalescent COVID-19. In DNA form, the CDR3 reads TGCGCCAGCAGCTTGAGCGGGACAGGGGTTGAAAAACTGTTTTTT. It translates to CASSLSGTGVEKLFF.